These T cell receptor beta chains were read from a single sample in a study of cytomegalovirus exposure and HLA in healthy donors. Repertoires were generated with immunoSEQ multiplex PCR, while TCRdb's copy carries only in-frame clones and drops some. The sample includes roughly 100,000 clones, 70% of them seen just once. Sequenced sample: PBMCs. The receptors were sampled from a middle-aged man in good health and CMV-seropositive. Both conserved end residues are trimmed from each CDR3.

TRBV6-6 | ASSSVLSGGQF
TRBV9 | ASSPSPGQGLSGANVLT
TRBV5-1 | ASSQDPGQNTEAF
TRBV7-9 | ASSRQGPSTEAF
TRBV27 | ASSLSDTGYYGYT
TRBV19 | ASSITPTGGQQPQH
TRBV5-4 | ASSLVGGIEQF
TRBV28 | ASSSTSTSGSETQY
TRBV18 | ASSPPRTGGTFYNEQF
TRBV6-5 | ASRPNRADGNTIY
TRBV25-1 | ATQSSDIQY
TRBV6-5 | ASSSETGTNEKLF
TRBV4-3 | ASSQDRSGNIQY
TRBV9 | ASSARDSLYEQY
TRBV28 | ASVLRGTNYGYT
TRBV29-1 | SVDRTGSYEQY
TRBV5-8 | ASSVGQGLAQPQH
TRBV10-1 | ASSEVDKETQY